A single sample gave rise to the 10 T cell receptor beta chains below, sequenced in a study of blood T cell repertoires in COVID-19. Assay: immunoSEQ multiplex PCR; the TCRdb copy retains only in-frame clones and omits some. The repertoire holds 85,000 to 95,000 clones, with roughly nine tenths as singletons. The sample comprised peripheral blood. Every receptor here comes from a woman older than 75 with active COVID-19.

The V and J genes are TRBV19 and TRBJ2-4; 7 bases are shared with TRBD1. V lost 5 bases and J lost 6; bases outside the gene matches: 16. From germline, CDR1 is LNHDA and CDR2 SQIVND (reference sequence). CDR3 length: 17 amino acids. CDR3 region: CASSPKGDTGEGNIQYF. The CDR3 nucleotides read TGTGCCAGTAGTCCCAAAGGAGATACAGGGGAAGGAAACATTCAGTACTTC.

Written as DNA, the CDR3 is TGTGCCAGCAGTTTTCGGGGGTATGGCTACACCTTC. Translating gives CASSFRGYGYTF. V and J are TRBV27 and TRBJ1-2, with a weak D call TRBD1 (5 bases). CDR1 and CDR2 (germline): MNHEY, SMNVEV (reference sequence). The CDR3 has 12 amino acids. V was shortened by 3 bases and J by 5 bases, with 7 bases between the two germline ends.

The genes are TRBV5-4 and TRBJ1-2; the D gene is possibly TRBD1 (5 bases). Deletions cut 4 bases from V and 6 bases from J, with 16 bases between. This CDR3 has 14 amino acids. Germline CDR1 reads SGHNT; CDR2 reads YYREEE (reference sequence). The CDR3 coding sequence is TGTGCCAGCAGCCCCCCGCTTGGGGGGGATGGCTACACCTTC. Amino acids: CASSPPLGGDGYTF.

In this sample, this clone turned up a few times. This rearrangement joins TRBV27 to TRBJ1-2; a weak D match, TRBD1 (5 bases). The CDR3 length is 14 residues. The germline gives CDR1 MNHEY, CDR2 SMNVEV (reference sequence). Trimming cost V 2 bases and J 3 bases, with 10 bases left between them. CDR3 in amino acids: CASSLTTGHYGYTF. CDR3 nucleotide sequence: TGTGCCAGCAGTTTAACTACAGGCCACTATGGCTACACCTTC.

This chain links TRBV19 with TRBJ2-1, with 10 bases aligning to TRBD2. With 6 bases clipped from V and 9 bases from J, the junction kept 11 bases outside the gene matches. The V gene's germline CDR1 is LNHDA and CDR2 SQIVND (reference sequence). The CDR3 sequence is 15 residues long. Here the CDR3 reads CASSPQSGRAGEQFF. The CDR3 region has the DNA TGTGCCAGTAGCCCACAAAGCGGGAGGGCCGGTGAGCAGTTCTTC. The full variable domain, completed using reference TRBV19 and TRBJ2-1, is DGGITQSPKYLFRKEGQNVTLSCEQNLNHDAMYWYRQDPGQGLRLIYYSQIVNDFQKGDIAEGYSVSREKKESFPLTVTSAQKNPTAFYLCASSPQSGRAGEQFFGPGTRLTVL.

This clone has just one count. CDR3 sequence reads: CASSPGLAGVGEQFF. The CDR3 coding sequence is TGTGCCAGCAGCCCGGGACTAGCGGGAGTCGGTGAGCAGTTCTTC. The chain has TRBV2 and TRBJ2-1; 14 bases line up with TRBD2. CDR1 SNHLY and CDR2 FYNNEI come from the germline V gene. This CDR3 has 15 residues. With V trimmed by 6 bases and J by 9 bases, 7 bases remained unmatched.

The genes are TRBV5-1 and TRBJ2-7; maybe TRBD2 (5 bases). Per the germline V gene, CDR1 is SGHRS and CDR2 is YFSETQ. The CDR3 sequence is 15 residues long. Trimming removed 0 bases from V and 0 bases from J, with 10 bases in between. CDR3 sequence (DNA): TGCGCCAGCAGCTTGGGTCTAGCCAACTCCTACGAGCAGTACTTC. Its protein product is CASSLGLANSYEQYF.

This chain connects TRBV3-1 (or the pseudogene TRBV3-2) to TRBJ2-4; 13 nucleotides agree with TRBD2. The CDR3 totals 17 residues. The germline V gene has CDR1 LGHDT and CDR2 YNNKEL (reference sequence). J was trimmed by 4 bases and V by 4 bases; bases with no gene match: 7. The CDR3 coding sequence is TGTGCCAGCAGCCCGGCACTAGCGGGAGGGGGAAAAAACATTCAGTACTTC. Amino acids: CASSPALAGGGKNIQYF.

The rearrangement uses TRBV9 and TRBJ1-2; TRBD1 agrees at 10 bases. This CDR3 contains 19 residues. Germline V lookup: CDR1 SGDLS, CDR2 YYNGEE. Germline trimming cut 2 bases from V and 2 bases from J; bases unmatched to any gene: 15. CDR3 nucleotides: TGTGCCAGCAGCGTGGGATTCCGGGACAGGGGAATTATGAACTATGGCTACACCTTC. It specifies CASSVGFRDRGIMNYGYTF.

The J gene is TRBJ2-7, the V gene TRBV5-4, with 9 bases matching TRBD1. V trimming: 4 bases; J trimming: 5 bases; junction bases outside the gene matches: 7. The CDR3 covers 14 residues. Germline V gene lookup returns CDR1 SGHNT and CDR2 YYREEE (reference sequence). For the CDR3, the DNA is TGTGCCAGCAGCGAGGACAGGGGTACCCACGAGCAGTACTTC. This translates into CASSEDRGTHEQYF.